These 18 T cell receptor beta chains were sequenced from one sample in a study of somatic mutations in cytotoxic T cells in rheumatoid arthritis (dated by TCRdb to 2016 to 2017). Library creation used the immunoSEQ multiplex PCR assay. This is the immuneACCESS table as TCRdb keeps it, with only in-frame sequences that have V and J called. A part of the clones is gone; compared with another copy, unresolved V genes explain less than half, and the rest is unexplained. The sample has tens of thousands of clones on record, about 88% of them singletons. The ten largest clones add up to roughly a tenth of the sample. The sequenced material came from CD8+ T cells sorted from blood. These receptors all come from an adult with rheumatoid arthritis.

The V gene is TRBV19, the J gene TRBJ1-5; 7 nucleotides match TRBD1. The CDR3 has 14 amino acids. Germline CDR1 reads LNHDA; CDR2 reads SQIVND (reference sequence). V gave up 8 bases and J gave up 2 bases; unmatched junction bases: 6. The CDR3 sequence is CASLAGGGNQPQHF. The CDR3 DNA is TGTGCCAGTTTAGCAGGGGGAGGCAATCAGCCCCAGCATTTT.

This clone has only a few counts. The V and J genes are TRBV6-5 and TRBJ1-6; perhaps TRBD1 as D (6 bases). Germline loops: CDR1 MNHEY, CDR2 SVGAGI. This CDR3 contains 14 residues. Trimming took off 2 bases at V and 9 bases at J, with 11 bases between the two ends. CDR3 DNA sequence: TGTGCCAGCAGTTACGTAAGGGGGAGTTCACCCCTCCACTTT. The encoded protein is CASSYVRGSSPLHF.

Note on this clone: Other DNA sequences in the same sample also yield this CDR3. The rearrangement uses TRBV30 and TRBJ1-5; no definite D call. Germline V gene lookup returns CDR1 GTSNPN and CDR2 SVGIG (reference sequence). The CDR3 is 13 residues long. V lost 0 bases, J lost 2 bases, and 5 bases lay in between. The CDR3 DNA sequence: TGTGCCTGGAGTGTACTGGGCAATCAGCCCCAGCATTTT. Translating gives CAWSVLGNQPQHF.

This clone came up once. The CDR3 sequence: CASSVGTASYNEQFF. DNA of the CDR3: TGTGCCAGCAGCGTGGGGACAGCTTCCTACAATGAGCAGTTCTTC. This sequence joins TRBV9 and TRBJ2-1, with 7 bases aligning to TRBD1. The V gene's germline CDR1 is SGDLS and CDR2 YYNGEE. V lost 2 bases to trimming and J lost 1 base; unmatched junction nucleotides: 3. CDR3 length: 15 residues.

This chain connects TRBV27 to TRBJ2-5; possible D gene TRBD2, 6 bases. CDR1 is MNHEY, CDR2 SMNVEV, per germline (reference sequence). The CDR3 loop spans 15 amino acids. Trimming removed 1 base at V and 1 base at J, with 10 bases between. CDR3 region: CASSLWAGLQETQYF. CDR3 nucleotides: TGTGCCAGCAGTTTATGGGCGGGACTCCAAGAGACCCAGTACTTC.

CDR3 loop: CASSELLRGGEQFF. In DNA form, the CDR3 reads TGTGCCAGCAGTGAATTGTTGCGGGGCGGTGAGCAGTTCTTC. This chain joins TRBV6-1 and TRBJ2-1; weak D call: TRBD2 (6 bases). Germline CDR1 is MNHNS and CDR2 is SASEGT. This CDR3 spans 14 amino acids. Deletions cut 2 bases from V and 9 bases from J, with 14 bases between.

The V and J genes are TRBV27 and TRBJ1-1, with D uncertain. V lost 2 bases and J lost 4, with 8 bases in between. CDR3 size: 13 residues. Germline CDR1 is MNHEY and CDR2 is SMNVEV (reference sequence). This CDR3 is CASSLAYGTEAFF. CDR3 sequence (DNA): TGTGCCAGCAGTTTAGCCTACGGCACTGAAGCTTTCTTT.

The rearrangement links TRBV5-1 to TRBJ1-1; D gene uncertain. Deletions cut 4 bases from V and 0 bases from J, with 7 bases between. The CDR3 sequence is 13 residues long. The germline gives CDR1 SGHRS, CDR2 YFSETQ. CDR3 bases: TGCGCCAGCAGCCCGACCATGAACACTGAAGCTTTCTTT. It encodes CASSPTMNTEAFF.

This chain links TRBV29-1 with TRBJ2-1; 8 bases agree with TRBD2. Per the germline V gene, CDR1 is SQVTM and CDR2 is ANQGSEA. The CDR3 extends over 18 amino acids. J lost 0 bases, V lost 3 bases, and 13 bases had no gene match. CDR3 DNA sequence: TGCAGCGTTGACGGGGGGGCTTTATGGGGGGGCTCCTACAATGAGCAGTTCTTC. It specifies CSVDGGALWGGSYNEQFF.

The V gene is TRBV4-3, the J gene TRBJ1-2; 10 nucleotides match TRBD1. Germline-derived CDR1 and CDR2 are LGHNA and YSLEER. V was pared by 4 bases and J by 5 bases, with 4 bases of the junction left unmatched. The CDR3 has 14 residues. The CDR3 loop is CASSPGTGAYGYTF. The CDR3 nucleotides are TGCGCCAGCAGCCCCGGGACAGGGGCTTATGGCTACACCTTC.

The genes are TRBV9 and TRBJ1-2; D not certain. Germline loops: CDR1 SGDLS, CDR2 YYNGEE. There are 13 residues in the CDR3. Trimming took off 4 bases at V and 8 bases at J, with 15 bases between the two ends. CDR3 amino acids: CASSSRFVGGYTF. The CDR3 DNA reads as TGTGCCAGCAGCTCACGGTTCGTTGGGGGCTACACCTTC. The variable domain in full, with the rest retrieved from reference TRBV9 and TRBJ1-2, is DSGVTQTPKHLITATGQRVTLRCSPRSGDLSVYWYQQSLDQGLQFLIQYYNGEERAKGNILERFSAQQFPDLHSELNLSSLELGDSALYFCASSSRFVGGYTFGSGTRLTVV.

Only a few counts were recorded for this clone. J is TRBJ2-7 and V is TRBV19; TRBD2 matches 14 bases. CDR1 is LNHDA, CDR2 SQIVND, per germline (reference sequence). This CDR3 contains 14 residues. V was pared by 5 bases and J by 5 bases, with 2 bases of the junction left unmatched. CDR3 region: CASSGTSGSNEQYF. The CDR3 coding sequence is TGTGCCAGTAGTGGGACTAGCGGGAGTAACGAGCAGTACTTC.

The V and J genes are TRBV10-3 and TRBJ1-2; possible D gene TRBD1, 5 bases. Germline-derived CDR1 and CDR2 are ENHRY and SYGVKD. CDR3 length: 13 residues. The V end lost 0 bases, the J end lost 7 bases, and 9 bases lay between the germline ends. The CDR3 nucleotides are TGTGCCATCAGTGAGTCAGACGGGGCTGGCTACACCTTC. Its translation: CAISESDGAGYTF.

The genes are TRBV27 and TRBJ2-5, with D perhaps given as TRBD1 or TRBD2 (5 bases each). The V and J ends lost 0 bases and 5 bases respectively, with 22 bases between them. Germline loops: CDR1 MNHEY, CDR2 SMNVEV (reference sequence). This CDR3 has 18 residues. The CDR3 protein is CASSLSSTGTAFGETQYF. In DNA form, the CDR3 reads TGTGCCAGCAGTTTATCCTCTACCGGGACGGCATTCGGGGAGACCCAGTACTTC.

The chain is built from TRBV5-4 and TRBJ1-2; the match to TRBD1 covers 9 bases. The CDR3 extends over 12 amino acids. J was trimmed by 6 bases and V by 7 bases; bases with no gene match: 4. Germline V lookup: CDR1 SGHNT, CDR2 YYREEE (reference sequence). The CDR3: CASAQGADGYTF. The CDR3 coding sequence is TGTGCCAGCGCACAGGGGGCTGATGGCTACACCTTC.

This clone was recorded only once. V gene TRBV28 combines with J gene TRBJ2-6, with D hard to call. The germline V and J ends were trimmed by 4 bases and 0 bases, with 19 bases remaining between them. Germline CDR1 is MDHEN and CDR2 is SYDVKM. The CDR3 has 19 amino acids. The CDR3 coding sequence is TGTGCCAGCAGTTACGAAATAGGCCGGAAGAGCTCTGGGGCCAACGTCCTGACTTTC. It is translated as CASSYEIGRKSSGANVLTF.

This chain links TRBV7-2 with TRBJ1-2, with 7 bases that match TRBD1. This CDR3 contains 15 residues. J lost 1 base, V lost 2 bases, and 4 bases had no gene match. Germline CDR1 is SGHTA and CDR2 is FQGNSA. The CDR3 nucleotides read TGTGCCAGCAGCTTAACGCAGGGGGGTAACTATGGCTACACCTTC. It specifies CASSLTQGGNYGYTF.

The chain recombines TRBV29-1 with TRBJ1-2; no definite D call. Per the germline V gene, CDR1 is SQVTM and CDR2 is ANQGSEA. Deletions cut 6 bases from V and 5 bases from J, with 10 bases between. This CDR3 region has 11 residues. CDR3 sequence reads: CSVPREYGYTF. The CDR3 DNA sequence: TGCAGCGTCCCGAGGGAGTATGGCTACACCTTC. Filled out from reference TRBV29-1 and TRBJ1-2, the complete variable domain reads SAVISQKPSRDICQRGTSLTIQCQVDSQVTMMFWYRQQPGQSLTLIATANQGSEATYESGFVIDKFPISRPNLTFSTLTVSNMSPEDSSIYLCSVPREYGYTFGSGTRLTVV.